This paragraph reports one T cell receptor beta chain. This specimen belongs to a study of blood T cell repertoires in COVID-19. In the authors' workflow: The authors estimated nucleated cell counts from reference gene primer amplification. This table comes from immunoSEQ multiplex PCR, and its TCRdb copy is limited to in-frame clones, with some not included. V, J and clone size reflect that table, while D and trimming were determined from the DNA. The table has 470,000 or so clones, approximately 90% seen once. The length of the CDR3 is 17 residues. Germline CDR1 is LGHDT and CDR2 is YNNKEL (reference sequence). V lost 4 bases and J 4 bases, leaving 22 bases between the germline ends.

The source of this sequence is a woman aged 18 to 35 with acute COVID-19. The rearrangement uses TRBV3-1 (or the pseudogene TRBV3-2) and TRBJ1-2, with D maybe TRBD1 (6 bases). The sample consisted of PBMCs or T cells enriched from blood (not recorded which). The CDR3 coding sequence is TGTGCCAGCAGCCCTCCGATCACACCAGGGGTCCCCTATGGCTACACCTTC. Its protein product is CASSPPITPGVPYGYTF.